This T cell receptor (beta chain) was observed in a study of Ad26.COV2.S vaccination and SARS-CoV-2 variants. About the study: Intramuscular Ad26.COV2.S doses were given once or twice, 56 days apart.

Clones were read by immunoSEQ multiplex PCR, and TCRdb kept only the in-frame ones, dropping some. Of 350,000 to 450,000 clones listed, around nine tenths were seen once; the top ten hold approximately 1.9%. Treatment indicated: 15 to 20 received Ad26.COV2.S at low or high dose, single or two shots; roughly five received placebo; per-sample allocation not given. Vaccine and placebo recipients were sampled on day 63 after the first injection. This clone appeared a single time. The antigen is unknown. From germline, CDR1 is SGHNT and CDR2 YENEEA. Trimming took 4 bases from V and 4 from J; bases not matched to a gene: 9. This CDR3 has 15 amino acids. Study results and caveats: Reportedly, spike-specific CD8+ and CD4+ T cell responses achieved substantial breadth once vaccination had taken place.

The TCR was taken from a person aged 18-65 years who received the Ad26.COV2.S COVID-19 vaccine or a placebo. Specimen: peripheral blood, collected in a trial of Ad26.COV2.S vaccine versus placebo. J is TRBJ1-2 and V is TRBV11-3; TRBD1 aligns across 7 bases. CDR3 residues: CASSSSTTGAYGYTF. The CDR3 nucleotides are TGTGCCAGCAGCTCGTCAACTACAGGGGCCTATGGCTACACCTTC.